The 26 T cell receptor beta chains listed next were all sequenced from one sample in a study of T cell responses to AZD1222 COVID-19 vaccine. TCRdb keeps only in-frame clones here, not all; method: immunoSEQ multiplex PCR. This sample yields some 190,000 clones, of which 85% to 95% are seen a single time; roughly 1.3% belongs to the top ten. Sequencing was performed on peripheral blood, taken on day 0 of AZD1222 vaccination. Source of these receptors: an adult in good health.

This clone was seen only once. The rearrangement uses TRBV27 and TRBJ1-6; 7 positions agree with TRBD1. J was trimmed by 6 bases and V by 6 bases; bases with no gene match: 8. The CDR3 has 15 residues. Germline CDR1 reads MNHEY; CDR2 reads SMNVEV (reference sequence). In DNA, the CDR3 is TGTGCCAGCAGACTCCAGGGGGGCGTTAATTCACCCCTCCACTTT. Translated, it gives CASRLQGGVNSPLHF.

The V gene is TRBV6-6, the J gene TRBJ1-1; D is uncertain. The ends were cut back, 5 bases at V and 4 bases at J, with 14 bases in the middle. The CDR3 is 14 amino acids. CDR1 and CDR2 from the germline V gene are MNHNY and SVGAGI (reference sequence). CDR3 region: CASSQRTGSTEAFF. The CDR3 nucleotides read TGTGCCAGCAGTCAACGAACCGGGAGCACTGAAGCTTTCTTT.

The chain recombines TRBV28 with TRBJ1-1; 8 bases are a match to TRBD1. The germline gives CDR1 MDHEN, CDR2 SYDVKM. This CDR3 has 14 residues. With 6 bases clipped from V and 4 bases from J, the junction kept 7 bases outside the gene matches. DNA for the CDR3: TGTGCCAGCAGGACCCCTACAGGGGGCACTGAAGCTTTCTTT. Amino acid sequence: CASRTPTGGTEAFF. Based on the CDR3 plus reference TRBV28 and TRBJ1-1, the full variable domain is DVKVTQSSRYLVKRTGEKVFLECVQDMDHENMFWYRQDPGLGLRLIYFSYDVKMKEKGDIPEGYSVSREKKERFSLILESASTNQTSMYLCASRTPTGGTEAFFGQGTRLTVV.

This clone came up once. V and J are TRBV20-1 and TRBJ1-4, with D maybe TRBD1 (6 bases). CDR1 DFQATT and CDR2 SNEGSKA come from the germline V gene (reference sequence). The CDR3 is made up of 13 amino acids. Between the trimmed V and J ends, which lost 3 bases and 8 bases, there was a span of 13 bases. The CDR3 DNA reads as TGCAGTGCTAGTGACAGGTCCCTCGAAAAACTGTTTTTT. The encoded protein is CSASDRSLEKLFF.

The chain combines TRBV7-2 with TRBJ2-7; 7 nucleotides agree with TRBD2. The germline V gene has CDR1 SGHTA and CDR2 FQGNSA. V lost 1 base to trimming and J lost 3 bases; unmatched junction nucleotides: 6. The CDR3 consists of 15 residues. CDR3 sequence (DNA): TGTGCCAGCAGCTTAGGAACGGCTAGCGGCTACGAGCAGTACTTC. As protein: CASSLGTASGYEQYF.

Here the CDR3 reads CASSLDRVNQPQHF. The CDR3 nucleotides read TGTGCCAGCAGCTTGGACAGGGTCAATCAGCCCCAGCATTTT. The rearrangement links TRBV2 to TRBJ1-5, with 8 bases aligning to TRBD1. The V segment lost 6 bases and the J segment 3 bases; nucleotides outside the gene matches: 4. The V gene's germline CDR1 is SNHLY and CDR2 FYNNEI. The CDR3 extends over 14 amino acids.

The count of this clone is one. The chain has TRBV13 and TRBJ1-3; tentative D call: TRBD1 (5 bases). In germline, CDR1 is PRHDT, CDR2 FYEKMQ (reference sequence). CDR3 length equals 17 residues. V lost 5 bases to trimming and J lost 0 bases, with 17 bases between them. The CDR3 bases are TGTGCCAGCAGCGAATTTTCTAGGGGCATCTCTGGAAACACCATATATTTT. Translating gives CASSEFSRGISGNTIYF.

The chain carries TRBV6-2 or TRBV6-3 and TRBJ2-1, with D possibly called TRBD1 or TRBD2 (5 bases each). Per germline, CDR1 MNHEY and CDR2 SVGEGT. The CDR3 loop spans 15 amino acids. Between the trimmed V and J ends, which lost 4 bases and 0 bases, there was a span of 10 bases. The CDR3 DNA follows: TGTGCCAGCAGTTTTCGGGGCCTCTCCTACAATGAGCAGTTCTTC. Amino acid sequence: CASSFRGLSYNEQFF.

This rearrangement joins TRBV6-5 to TRBJ1-6, with 9 nucleotides matching TRBD1. Germline-derived CDR1 and CDR2 are MNHEY and SVGAGI. After removal of 7 bases from V and 7 bases from J, the junction contained 8 bases not matched to a gene. The CDR3 covers 15 residues. The CDR3 protein is CASTLGTGRNSPLHF. CDR3 bases: TGTGCCAGCACTCTAGGGACAGGGAGAAATTCACCCCTCCACTTT.

The chain couples TRBV6-1 to TRBJ1-1; D may be TRBD1 (5 bases). The V gene lost 2 bases and the J gene lost 4 bases, with 11 bases spanning the gap. The germline gives CDR1 MNHNS, CDR2 SASEGT. The CDR3 is 14 amino acids. The CDR3 spells CASSEFSGSTEAFF. CDR3 in DNA: TGTGCCAGCAGTGAATTCTCAGGGAGCACTGAAGCTTTCTTT.

This clone came up once. This sequence joins TRBV19 and TRBJ1-3, with D unclear. CDR1 is LNHDA, CDR2 SQIVND, per germline (reference sequence). The V end lost 7 bases, the J end lost 0 bases, and 10 bases lay between the germline ends. The CDR3 length is 14 residues. The CDR3 nucleotides are TGTGCCAGTATCGCGGGGAGCTCTGGAAACACCATATATTTT. This codes for CASIAGSSGNTIYF. Full variable domain (rest looked up from reference TRBV19 and TRBJ1-3): DGGITQSPKYLFRKEGQNVTLSCEQNLNHDAMYWYRQDPGQGLRLIYYSQIVNDFQKGDIAEGYSVSREKKESFPLTVTSAQKNPTAFYLCASIAGSSGNTIYFGEGSWLTVV.

This clone was picked up one time. The chain employs TRBV5-5 and TRBJ2-5, with 8 bases fitting TRBD1. Germline V gene data show CDR1 as SGHKS and CDR2 as YYEKEE (reference sequence). Trimming at V came to 0 bases and at J to 2 bases, leaving 9 bases not matched to a gene. The CDR3 is 17 amino acids. The CDR3 protein is CASSLGDRDRRQETQYF. In DNA form, the CDR3 reads TGTGCCAGCAGCTTGGGAGACCGGGACAGGCGACAAGAGACCCAGTACTTC.

The chain uses TRBV13 and TRBJ2-5, with TRBD1 identical over 10 bases. This CDR3 has 16 amino acids. CDR1 is PRHDT, CDR2 FYEKMQ, per germline (reference sequence). V was pared by 6 bases and J by 5 bases, with 12 bases of the junction left unmatched. The chain's CDR3 is CASSFIRTGGSETQYF. CDR3 bases: TGTGCCAGCAGTTTTATCAGGACAGGGGGAAGTGAGACCCAGTACTTC. The entire variable domain, with the rest obtained from reference TRBV13 and TRBJ2-5, is as follows: AAGVIQSPRHLIKEKRETATLKCYPIPRHDTVYWYQQGPGQDPQFLISFYEKMQSDKGSIPDRFSAQQFSDYHSELNMSSLELGDSALYFCASSFIRTGGSETQYFGPGTRLLVL.

J is TRBJ1-1 and V is TRBV10-3; TRBD1 is a possible D gene (5 bases). Trimming removed 3 bases from V and 4 bases from J, with 9 bases in between. This CDR3 has 13 amino acids. Germline V gives CDR1 ENHRY, CDR2 SYGVKD. CDR3 in DNA: TGTGCCATCAGTGACAGGGAGGGCACTGAAGCTTTCTTT. Protein product: CAISDREGTEAFF.

This clone occurred a few times. The chain is built from TRBV11-2 and TRBJ2-1; 7 bases map to TRBD1. There are 14 residues in the CDR3. The V segment lost 7 bases and the J segment 0 bases; nucleotides outside the gene matches: 3. Germline assignment: CDR1 SGHAT and CDR2 FQNNGV. CDR3 nucleotides: TGTGCCAGCAACGGACAGGTCTCCTACAATGAGCAGTTCTTC. As protein: CASNGQVSYNEQFF.

The chain combines TRBV4-1 with TRBJ1-1, with unresolved D. CDR3 length equals 15 residues. Deletions cut 1 base from V and 0 bases from J, with 9 bases between. From germline, CDR1 is MGHRA and CDR2 YSYEKL. For the CDR3, the DNA is TGCGCCAGCAGCCAAGCCCTTCTAATGAACACTGAAGCTTTCTTT. It translates to CASSQALLMNTEAFF.

The chain uses TRBV10-1 and TRBJ1-5; D perhaps matches TRBD1 (5 bases). The CDR3 has 14 amino acids. Germline-derived CDR1 and CDR2 are WNHNN and SYGVQD (reference sequence). Trimming shortened V by 0 bases and J by 7 bases, and 10 bases separated the two germline ends. CDR3 sequence reads: CASSESSRDQPQHF. The CDR3 nucleotides read TGCGCCAGCAGTGAGTCGTCTAGGGACCAGCCCCAGCATTTT.

CDR3 in DNA: TGTGCCAGCAGGGGGGCGGGATTATCAGAGACCCAGTACTTC. Translation: CASRGAGLSETQYF. J is TRBJ2-5 and V is TRBV28; D is perhaps TRBD1 or TRBD2 (6 bases each). Per the germline V gene, CDR1 is MDHEN and CDR2 is SYDVKM. V shed 6 bases and J shed 4 bases, with 15 bases lying between them. The CDR3 length is 14 residues. The full variable domain, completed using reference TRBV28 and TRBJ2-5, is DVKVTQSSRYLVKRTGEKVFLECVQDMDHENMFWYRQDPGLGLRLIYFSYDVKMKEKGDIPEGYSVSREKKERFSLILESASTNQTSMYLCASRGAGLSETQYFGPGTRLLVL.

This clone appeared once. V usage is TRBV2 and J usage is TRBJ1-4, with D hard to call. The CDR3 spans 13 residues. Per germline, CDR1 SNHLY and CDR2 FYNNEI. Trimming took 10 bases from V and 4 from J, leaving 13 bases between them. CDR3: CATRGVVNEKLFF. CDR3 coding DNA: TGTGCCACCCGGGGAGTAGTTAATGAAAAACTGTTTTTT.

The J gene is TRBJ1-4, the V gene TRBV2, with no clear D. This CDR3 contains 14 residues. The V end lost 5 bases, the J end lost 9 bases, and 16 bases lay between the germline ends. Germline values: CDR1 SNHLY, CDR2 FYNNEI. CDR3 protein: CASSSDGVTKKLFF. CDR3 DNA: TGTGCCAGCAGTTCGGACGGCGTAACAAAAAAACTGTTTTTT.

The chain employs TRBV9 and TRBJ2-7; TRBD1 aligns across 12 bases. CDR1 is SGDLS, CDR2 YYNGEE, per germline. This CDR3 has 15 amino acids. J gave up 2 bases and V 3 bases, and 3 bases lay outside the gene matches. DNA of the CDR3: TGTGCCAGCAGCGCGGGACAGGGGGCCACCTACGAGCAGTACTTC. It is translated as CASSAGQGATYEQYF.

The chain couples TRBV12-3 or TRBV12-4 to TRBJ2-7, with D perhaps matching TRBD2 (6 bases). The CDR3 runs 13 residues. V shed 6 bases and J shed 7 bases, with 16 bases lying between them. The CDR3 loop is CASSSGTPLEQYF. The CDR3 DNA sequence: TGTGCCAGCAGCTCCGGGACTCCGTTAGAGCAGTACTTC.

V usage is TRBV6-5 and J usage is TRBJ1-1; no reliable D call. Germline lookup yields CDR1 MNHEY and CDR2 SVGAGI. V lost 6 bases, J lost 8 bases, and 13 bases lay in between. The CDR3 consists of 12 residues. The CDR3: CASRAVGREAFF. CDR3 DNA: TGTGCCAGCAGGGCTGTGGGCAGGGAAGCTTTCTTT.

The chain employs TRBV27 and TRBJ2-5; TRBD1 matches 10 bases. Per the germline V gene, CDR1 is MNHEY and CDR2 is SMNVEV (reference sequence). CDR3 length: 16 amino acids. The V gene end was trimmed by 3 bases and the J gene end by 4 bases; junction bases not matched to a gene: 8. The CDR3 is CASSFFLTGGTETQYF. CDR3 DNA: TGTGCCAGCAGTTTCTTCCTGACAGGGGGCACAGAGACCCAGTACTTC.

The chain carries TRBV28 and TRBJ1-1; 7 nucleotides agree with TRBD1. Looked up from germline, CDR1 is MDHEN and CDR2 is SYDVKM. The CDR3 sequence is 13 residues long. The V and J ends lost 8 bases and 4 bases, in that order; junction bases with no gene match: 7. DNA of the CDR3: TGTGCCAGCCCGGGACAGAGTCTCACTGAAGCTTTCTTT. Translating it yields CASPGQSLTEAFF.

The chain's CDR3 is CASSFGGLNTEAFF. CDR3 in DNA: TGTGCCAGCAGCTTTGGGGGCCTGAACACTGAAGCTTTCTTT. This chain joins TRBV7-2 and TRBJ1-1; the D gene is possibly TRBD1 (6 bases). This CDR3 has 14 amino acids. Trimming left V 3 bases short and J 0 bases short, with 8 bases between. CDR1 and CDR2 from the germline V gene are SGHTA and FQGNSA.